Below, 19 T cell receptor beta chains from the same sample are listed, as sequenced in a study of T cell responses to AZD1222 COVID-19 vaccine. The data were produced by immunoSEQ multiplex PCR, yet TCRdb's version contains in-frame clones alone and is incomplete. Altogether about 120,000 clones are present, 75% to 85% being singletons, with the ten largest covering about 27%. The input for sequencing was peripheral blood, taken 28 days after the second AZD1222 dose. These receptors were obtained from an adult who received the AZD1222 COVID-19 vaccine.

The CDR3 nucleotides are TGTGCCAGCAGCTTAGGGGCGAACACTGAAGCTTTCTTT. This translates into CASSLGANTEAFF. The chain carries TRBV11-2 and TRBJ1-1; D uncertain. This CDR3 region has 13 residues. CDR1 is SGHAT and CDR2 is FQNNGV in the germline V gene. The V end lost 1 base, the J end lost 1 base, and 4 bases lay between the germline ends.

The chain links TRBV14 to TRBJ1-1, with D hard to call. Germline V gene lookup returns CDR1 SGHDN and CDR2 FVKESK. The CDR3 has 15 residues. Trimming cost V 1 base and J 4 bases, with 13 bases left between them. In nucleotides, the CDR3 is TGTGCCAGCAGCCAAGTGGGGTCAGCGACCACTGAAGCTTTCTTT. Encoded protein: CASSQVGSATTEAFF.

The chain joins TRBV28 to TRBJ2-7, with 9 bases lining up with TRBD1. Germline values: CDR1 MDHEN, CDR2 SYDVKM. CDR3 length: 13 amino acids. V lost 6 bases to trimming and J lost 6 bases; unmatched junction nucleotides: 6. CDR3 protein: CASRGTGRTEQYF. DNA of the CDR3: TGTGCCAGCAGGGGGACAGGGAGAACCGAGCAGTACTTC.

The chain carries TRBV27 and TRBJ1-3; possible D gene TRBD1, 5 bases. Trimming removed 9 bases from V and 4 bases from J, with 16 bases in between. The CDR3 contains 14 residues. The germline CDR1 and CDR2 sequences are MNHEY and SMNVEV (reference sequence). The CDR3 nucleotides are TGTGCCAGTTCGGGCAGGGCCTACGGAAACACCATATATTTT. Protein: CASSGRAYGNTIYF.

The chain is built from TRBV27 and TRBJ2-7, with D perhaps TRBD2 (6 bases). Germline V gene sequence: CDR1 MNHEY, CDR2 SMNVEV (reference sequence). The CDR3 totals 15 residues. V was pared by 2 bases and J by 2 bases, with 13 bases between. This chain's CDR3 is CASSLGAGRTYEQYF. CDR3 nucleotides: TGTGCCAGCAGTTTAGGGGCAGGGAGGACCTACGAGCAGTACTTC.

The chain is built from TRBV28 and TRBJ1-2; D possibly corresponds to TRBD1 (5 bases). Trimming shortened V by 3 bases and J by 4 bases, and 12 bases separated the two germline ends. Looked up from germline, CDR1 is MDHEN and CDR2 is SYDVKM. CDR3 length: 14 amino acids. CDR3 sequence reads: CASSLGGISYGYTF. For the CDR3, the DNA is TGTGCCAGCAGTTTGGGGGGGATCAGCTATGGCTACACCTTC.

The chain has TRBV27 and TRBJ2-7, with D possibly called TRBD1 or TRBD2 (6 bases each). There are 14 residues in the CDR3. The germline CDR1 and CDR2 sequences are MNHEY and SMNVEV (reference sequence). Trimming shortened V by 7 bases and J by 4 bases, and 17 bases separated the two germline ends. CDR3 sequence (DNA): TGTGCCAGCACACACGGAGGGGGGTCTTACGAGCAGTACTTC. This sequence encodes CASTHGGGSYEQYF.

A few counts support this clone. The V gene is TRBV7-9, the J gene TRBJ1-6, with D possibly TRBD1 on 6 matching bases. V was clipped by 1 base and J by 8 bases, with 15 bases between them. The germline V gene encodes CDR1 SEHNR and CDR2 FQNEAQ (reference sequence). The length of the CDR3 is 16 residues. The CDR3 spells CASSLVGGPAYSPLHF. Written as DNA, the CDR3 is TGTGCCAGCAGCTTAGTGGGGGGGCCTGCCTATTCACCCCTCCACTTT.

The J gene is TRBJ1-5, the V gene TRBV2, with no clear D. Between the trimmed V and J ends, which lost 9 bases and 7 bases, there was a span of 16 bases. Per germline, CDR1 SNHLY and CDR2 FYNNEI. The CDR3 extends over 13 amino acids. This chain's CDR3 is CASYPDGRQPQHF. The CDR3 nucleotides read TGTGCCAGTTACCCCGACGGGAGGCAGCCCCAGCATTTT.

Remarks on this clone: Other DNA sequences from this sample encode an identical CDR3 as well. The CDR3 nucleotides are TGTGCCAGCAGCCCCGGGACTAGCGGGGATACGCAGTATTTT. It codes for CASSPGTSGDTQYF. V gene TRBV7-3 combines with J gene TRBJ2-3, with 12 bases that match TRBD2. V gave up 5 bases and J gave up 6 bases; unmatched junction bases: 3. This CDR3 has 14 residues. Germline assignment: CDR1 SGHTA and CDR2 FQGTGA.

This chain uses TRBV18 with TRBJ1-1, with TRBD1 matching 8 bases. Per germline, CDR1 KGHSH and CDR2 LQKENI. CDR3 length equals 14 residues. The junction had 9 bases not matched to a gene; V was cut back by 3 bases and J by 9 bases. CDR3 in amino acids: CASSPTGDEAQAFF. The CDR3 nucleotides read TGTGCCAGCTCACCGACAGGGGACGAGGCTCAAGCTTTCTTT.

The V call is TRBV5-1, the J call TRBJ2-1; D not certain. Trimming took 3 bases from V and 4 from J, leaving 11 bases between them. Per germline, CDR1 SGHRS and CDR2 YFSETQ. This CDR3 is 14 amino acids long. The CDR3 DNA is TGCGCCAGCAGCTCGGTGGACGGATACAATGAGCAGTTCTTC. Amino acid sequence: CASSSVDGYNEQFF.

The V and J genes are TRBV10-3 and TRBJ2-3, with D possibly TRBD1 on 6 matching bases. The CDR3 consists of 13 residues. V lost 6 bases, J lost 5 bases, and 12 bases lay in between. Germline values: CDR1 ENHRY, CDR2 SYGVKD. CDR3 amino acids: CAIRLPQGDTQYF. The DNA of the CDR3 is TGTGCCATCAGATTACCACAGGGAGATACGCAGTATTTT.

This rearrangement joins TRBV5-6 to TRBJ1-6; D perhaps matches TRBD1 (6 bases). The V gene's germline CDR1 is SGHDT and CDR2 YYEEEE. This CDR3 comprises 15 residues. V was clipped by 3 bases and J by 10 bases, with 17 bases between them. The CDR3 sequence: CASSSTGGARSPLHF. CDR3 DNA: TGTGCCAGCAGCTCCACGGGGGGCGCCCGATCACCCCTCCACTTT.

This chain links TRBV4-1 with TRBJ2-5, with D uncertain. The CDR3 consists of 15 residues. Germline CDR1 is MGHRA and CDR2 is YSYEKL. V lost 3 bases, J lost 2 bases, and 13 bases lay in between. CDR3 protein: CASSHVGDSQETQYF. The CDR3 region has the DNA TGCGCCAGCAGCCATGTAGGAGATTCGCAAGAGACCCAGTACTTC.

The chain joins TRBV9 to TRBJ2-2; 7 bases line up with TRBD1. The CDR3 loop spans 14 amino acids. V dropped 6 bases and J dropped 7; count of bases not matched to a gene: 9. The V gene's germline CDR1 is SGDLS and CDR2 YYNGEE. CDR3 DNA sequence: TGTGCCAGCACCTACGCAGACAGGGACGGGGAGCTGTTTTTT. Protein sequence: CASTYADRDGELFF.

The chain combines TRBV12-5 with TRBJ2-3, with a tentative D call TRBD2 (6 bases). This CDR3 is 19 amino acids long. Germline V gene data show CDR1 as LGHNT and CDR2 as FRNRAP. V shed 2 bases and J shed 0 bases, with 21 bases lying between them. The CDR3 loop reads CASGLRAGIGTASTDTQYF. CDR3 nucleotides: TGTGCTAGTGGTTTGAGAGCGGGTATTGGGACGGCTAGCACAGATACGCAGTATTTT. Full variable domain (missing parts from reference TRBV12-5 and TRBJ2-3): DARVTQTPRHKVTEMGQEVTMRCQPILGHNTVFWYRQTMMQGLELLAYFRNRAPLDDSGMPKDRFSAEMPDATLATLKIQPSEPRDSAVYFCASGLRAGIGTASTDTQYFGPGTRLTVL.

The chain links TRBV9 to TRBJ2-5, with D tentatively TRBD1 (5 bases). The CDR3 runs 14 residues. Trimming took off 0 bases at V and 7 bases at J, with 13 bases between the two ends. CDR1 SGDLS and CDR2 YYNGEE come from the germline V gene. The CDR3 loop is CASSVAEGRGTQYF. The CDR3 bases are TGTGCCAGCAGCGTAGCAGAAGGAAGGGGGACCCAGTACTTC. The variable domain in full, completed from reference TRBV9 and TRBJ2-5, reads DSGVTQTPKHLITATGQRVTLRCSPRSGDLSVYWYQQSLDQGLQFLIQYYNGEERAKGNILERFSAQQFPDLHSELNLSSLELGDSALYFCASSVAEGRGTQYFGPGTRLLVL.

V is TRBV28 and J is TRBJ1-4; D may be TRBD1 (5 bases). The germline gives CDR1 MDHEN, CDR2 SYDVKM. The V gene lost 2 bases and the J gene lost 5 bases, with 21 bases spanning the gap. The CDR3 is 18 residues long. CDR3 region: CASSLAYNRNWGNEKLFF. The CDR3 region has the DNA TGTGCCAGCAGTTTAGCCTACAACAGGAACTGGGGAAATGAAAAACTGTTTTTT.